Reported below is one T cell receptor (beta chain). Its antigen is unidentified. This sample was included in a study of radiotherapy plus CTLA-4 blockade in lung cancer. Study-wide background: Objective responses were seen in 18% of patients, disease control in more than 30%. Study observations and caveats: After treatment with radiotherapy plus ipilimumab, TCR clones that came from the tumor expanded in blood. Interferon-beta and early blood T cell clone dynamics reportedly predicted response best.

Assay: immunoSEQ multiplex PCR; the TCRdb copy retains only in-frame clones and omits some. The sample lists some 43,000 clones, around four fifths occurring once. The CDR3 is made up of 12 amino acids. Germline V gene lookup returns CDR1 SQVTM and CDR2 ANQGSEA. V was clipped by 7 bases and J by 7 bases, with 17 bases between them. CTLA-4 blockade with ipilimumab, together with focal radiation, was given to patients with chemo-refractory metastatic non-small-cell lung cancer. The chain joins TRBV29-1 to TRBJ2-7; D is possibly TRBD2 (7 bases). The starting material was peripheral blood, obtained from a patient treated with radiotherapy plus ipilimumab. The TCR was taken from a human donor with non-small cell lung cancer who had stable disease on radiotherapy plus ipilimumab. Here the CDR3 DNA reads TGCAGCGCCCTTGGGGGGGGCGGAGAGCAGTACTTC. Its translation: CSALGGGGEQYF.